This entry concerns a single T cell receptor beta chain. Its antigen is unknown. For pre-culture CD4+ samples, the target was approximately 220,000 T cell genomes. The protocol was immunoSEQ multiplex PCR, while the TCRdb copy is restricted to in-frame clones and leaves out a portion. Of approximately 86,000 clones listed, about nine tenths are singletons. The data are from a study of T cell repertoires and HLA-DP antigens. General study points: Antigen presentation used HeLa cells, with total CD4+ cells responding.

CDR3 size: 14 residues. In germline, CDR1 is LNHDA, CDR2 SQIVND (reference sequence). V was clipped by 3 bases and J by 7 bases, with 12 bases between them. The TCR was taken from a man aged 50-59 years in good health and CMV-seronegative. The chain carries TRBV19 and TRBJ2-2; tentatively, D is TRBD1 (5 bases). Specimen: CD4+ T cells from PBMCs. As DNA, the CDR3 is TGTGCCAGTAGTATGCAGGGTTCAAACGGGGAGCTGTTTTTT. It translates to CASSMQGSNGELFF. Drawing the rest from reference TRBV19 and TRBJ2-2, the complete variable domain is DGGITQSPKYLFRKEGQNVTLSCEQNLNHDAMYWYRQDPGQGLRLIYYSQIVNDFQKGDIAEGYSVSREKKESFPLTVTSAQKNPTAFYLCASSMQGSNGELFFGEGSRLTVL.